The clone carrying this T cell receptor beta chain has only one observation. The antigen is not known. 60 Vbeta and 13 Jbeta primers were used in PCR. Here immunoSEQ multiplex PCR was the method, and the copy in TCRdb shows in-frame clones only, minus some. Of about 78,000 clones in the sample, 55% to 85% were seen once. Donors likely had unrecorded immune exposures despite being nominally healthy when sampled. These data are taken from a study of cytomegalovirus exposure and HLA in healthy donors. Findings and limits, study-wide: Later on, an analysis showed TCR association rates differing by HLA locus, with DRB1 the most and HLA-C the fewest.

Germline CDR1 reads SGHDT; CDR2 reads YYEEEE. This CDR3 is built from 13 residues. V was shortened by 0 bases and J by 5 bases, with 8 bases between the two germline ends. This chain uses TRBV5-6 with TRBJ2-5; D may be TRBD1 (5 bases). The sample consisted of PBMCs. This TCR came from a woman between 40 and 50 years old in good health and CMV-seropositive. In DNA form, the CDR3 reads TGTGCCAGCAGCTTGGTAGGGGATGAGACCCAGTACTTC. Encoded protein: CASSLVGDETQYF.